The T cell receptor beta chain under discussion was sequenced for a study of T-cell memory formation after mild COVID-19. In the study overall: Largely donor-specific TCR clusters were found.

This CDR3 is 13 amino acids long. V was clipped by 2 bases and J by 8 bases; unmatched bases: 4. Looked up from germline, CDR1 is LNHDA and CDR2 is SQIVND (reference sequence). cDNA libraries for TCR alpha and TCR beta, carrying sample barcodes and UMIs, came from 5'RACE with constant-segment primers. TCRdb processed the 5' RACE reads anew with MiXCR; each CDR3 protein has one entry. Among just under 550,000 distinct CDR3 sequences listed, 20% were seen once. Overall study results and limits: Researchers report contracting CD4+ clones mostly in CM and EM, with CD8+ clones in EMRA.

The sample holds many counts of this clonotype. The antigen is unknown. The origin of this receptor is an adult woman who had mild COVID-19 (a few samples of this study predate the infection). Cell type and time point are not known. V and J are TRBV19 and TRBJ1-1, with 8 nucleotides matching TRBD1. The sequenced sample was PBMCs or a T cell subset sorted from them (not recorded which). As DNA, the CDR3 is TGTGCCAGTAGTATACAGGGGGCCTTCGAAGCTTTCTTT. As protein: CASSIQGAFEAFF.